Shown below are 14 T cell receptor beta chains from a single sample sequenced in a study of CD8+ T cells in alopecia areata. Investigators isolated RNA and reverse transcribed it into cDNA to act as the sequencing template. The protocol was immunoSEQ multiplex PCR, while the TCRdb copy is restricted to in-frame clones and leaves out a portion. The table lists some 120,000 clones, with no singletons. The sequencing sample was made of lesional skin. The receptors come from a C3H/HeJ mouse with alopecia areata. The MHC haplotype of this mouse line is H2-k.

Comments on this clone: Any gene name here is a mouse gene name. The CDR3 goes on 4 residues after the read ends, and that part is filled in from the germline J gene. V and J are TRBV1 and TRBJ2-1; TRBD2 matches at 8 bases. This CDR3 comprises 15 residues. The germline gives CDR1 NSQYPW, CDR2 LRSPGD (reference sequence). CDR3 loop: CTCSADTGGGAEQFF. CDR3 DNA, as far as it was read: TGCACCTGCAGTGCAGATACTGGGGGCGGGGCT.

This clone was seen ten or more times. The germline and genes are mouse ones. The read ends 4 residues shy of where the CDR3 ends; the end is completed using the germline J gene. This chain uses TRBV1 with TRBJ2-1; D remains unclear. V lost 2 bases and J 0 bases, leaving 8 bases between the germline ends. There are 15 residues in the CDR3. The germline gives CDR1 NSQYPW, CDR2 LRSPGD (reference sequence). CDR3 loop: CTCSAPQYNYAEQFF. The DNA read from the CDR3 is TGCACCTGCAGTGCACCACAGTATAACTATGCT.

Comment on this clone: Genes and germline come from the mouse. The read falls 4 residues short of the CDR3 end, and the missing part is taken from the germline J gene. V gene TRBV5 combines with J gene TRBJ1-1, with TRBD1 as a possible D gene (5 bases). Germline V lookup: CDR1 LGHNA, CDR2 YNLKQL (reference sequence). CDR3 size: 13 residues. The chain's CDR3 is CASSQDQRGEVFF. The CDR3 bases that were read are TGTGCCAGCAGCCAAGATCAAAGGGGA.

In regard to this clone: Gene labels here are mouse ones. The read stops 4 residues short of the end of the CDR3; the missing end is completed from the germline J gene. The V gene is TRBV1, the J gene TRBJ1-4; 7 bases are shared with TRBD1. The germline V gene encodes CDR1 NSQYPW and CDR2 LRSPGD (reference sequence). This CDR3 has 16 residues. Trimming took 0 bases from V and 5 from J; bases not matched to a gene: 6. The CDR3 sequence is CTCSADSGTENERLFF. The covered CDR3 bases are TGCACCTGCAGTGCAGATTCGGGGACAGAAAACGAA.

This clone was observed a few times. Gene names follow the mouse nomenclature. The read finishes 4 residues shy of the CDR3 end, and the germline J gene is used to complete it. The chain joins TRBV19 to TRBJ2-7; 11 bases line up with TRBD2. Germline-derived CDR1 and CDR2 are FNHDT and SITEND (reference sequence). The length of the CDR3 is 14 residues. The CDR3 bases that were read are TGTGCCAGCAGTTCCGGGACTGGGGGTCAT. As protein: CASSSGTGGH. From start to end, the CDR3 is CASSSGTGGHEQYF. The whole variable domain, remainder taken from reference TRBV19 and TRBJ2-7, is GGIITQTPKFLIGQEGQKLTLKCQQNFNHDTMYWYRQDSGKGLRLIYYSITENDLQKGDLSEGYDASREKKSSFSLTVTSAQKNEMAVFLCASSSGTGGHEQYFGPGTRLTVL.

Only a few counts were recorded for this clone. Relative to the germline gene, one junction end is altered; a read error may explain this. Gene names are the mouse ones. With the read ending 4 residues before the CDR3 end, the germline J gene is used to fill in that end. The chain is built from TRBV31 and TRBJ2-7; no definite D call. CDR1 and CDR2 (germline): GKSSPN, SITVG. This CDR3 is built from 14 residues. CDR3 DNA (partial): TGTGTCTGGAGTCATCACAGAAACTCCTAT. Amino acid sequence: CVWSHHRNSY. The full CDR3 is CVWSHHRNSYEQYF.

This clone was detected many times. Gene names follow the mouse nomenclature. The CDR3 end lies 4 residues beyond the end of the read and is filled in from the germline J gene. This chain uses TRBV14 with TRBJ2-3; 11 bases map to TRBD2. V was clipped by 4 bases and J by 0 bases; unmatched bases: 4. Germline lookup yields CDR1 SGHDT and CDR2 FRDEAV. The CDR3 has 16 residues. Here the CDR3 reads CASSPGTGGSAETLYF. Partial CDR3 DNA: TGTGCCAGCAGTCCCGGGACTGGGGGTAGTGCAGAA.

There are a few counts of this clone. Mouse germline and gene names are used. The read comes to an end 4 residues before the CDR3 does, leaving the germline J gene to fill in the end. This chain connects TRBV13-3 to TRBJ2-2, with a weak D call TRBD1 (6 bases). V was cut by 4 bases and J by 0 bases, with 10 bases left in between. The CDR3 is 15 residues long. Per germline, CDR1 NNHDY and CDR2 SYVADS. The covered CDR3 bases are TGTGCCAGCAGTCACAGGGCGGCAAACACCGGG. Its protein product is CASSHRAANTG. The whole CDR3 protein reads CASSHRAANTGQLYF.

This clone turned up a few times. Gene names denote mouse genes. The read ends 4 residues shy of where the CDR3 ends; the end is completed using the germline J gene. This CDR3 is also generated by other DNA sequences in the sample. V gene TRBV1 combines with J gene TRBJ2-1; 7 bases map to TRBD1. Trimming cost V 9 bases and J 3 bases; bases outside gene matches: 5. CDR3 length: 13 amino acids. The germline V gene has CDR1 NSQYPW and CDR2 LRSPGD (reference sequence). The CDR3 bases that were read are TGCACCTGTTCCCGGGACAGCTATGCT. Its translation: CTCSRDSYA. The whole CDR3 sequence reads CTCSRDSYAEQFF.

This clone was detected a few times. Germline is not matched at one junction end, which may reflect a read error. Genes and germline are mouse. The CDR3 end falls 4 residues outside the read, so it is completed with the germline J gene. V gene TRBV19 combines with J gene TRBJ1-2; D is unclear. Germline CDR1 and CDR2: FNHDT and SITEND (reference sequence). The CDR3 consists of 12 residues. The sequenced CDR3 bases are TGTGCCAGCAGTCGCACAAACTGC. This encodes CASSRTNC. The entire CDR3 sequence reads CASSRTNCDYTF.

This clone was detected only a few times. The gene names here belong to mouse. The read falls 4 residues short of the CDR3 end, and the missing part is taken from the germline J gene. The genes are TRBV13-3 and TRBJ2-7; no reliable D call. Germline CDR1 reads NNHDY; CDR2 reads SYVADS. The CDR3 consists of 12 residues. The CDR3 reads CASSENFYEQYF. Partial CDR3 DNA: TGTGCCAGCAGTGAAAACTTTTAT.

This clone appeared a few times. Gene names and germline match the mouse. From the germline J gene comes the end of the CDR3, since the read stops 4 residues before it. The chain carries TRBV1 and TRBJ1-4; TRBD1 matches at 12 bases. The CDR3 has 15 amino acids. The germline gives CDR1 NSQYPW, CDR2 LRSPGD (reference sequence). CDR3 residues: CTCSGGQGAVERLFF. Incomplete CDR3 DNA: TGCACCTGCAGTGGGGGACAGGGGGCCGTCGAA.

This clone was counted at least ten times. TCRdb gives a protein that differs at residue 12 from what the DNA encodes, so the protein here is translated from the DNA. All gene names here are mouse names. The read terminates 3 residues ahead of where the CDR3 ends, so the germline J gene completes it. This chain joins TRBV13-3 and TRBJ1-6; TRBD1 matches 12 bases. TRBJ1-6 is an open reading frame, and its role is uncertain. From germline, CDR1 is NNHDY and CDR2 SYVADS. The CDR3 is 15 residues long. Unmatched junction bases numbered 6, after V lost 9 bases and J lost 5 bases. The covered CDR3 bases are TGTGCCACGGGACAGGGGGCGCGTGATAATTCGCCC. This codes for CATGQGARDNSP. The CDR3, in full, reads CATGQGARDNSPLYF.

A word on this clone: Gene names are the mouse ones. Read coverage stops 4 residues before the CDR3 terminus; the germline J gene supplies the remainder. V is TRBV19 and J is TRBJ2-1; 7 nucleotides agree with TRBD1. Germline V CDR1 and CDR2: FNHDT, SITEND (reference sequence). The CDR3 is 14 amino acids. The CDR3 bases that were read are TGTGCCAGCAGTATACGGGACAGTCTGGCT. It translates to CASSIRDSLA. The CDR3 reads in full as CASSIRDSLAEQFF.